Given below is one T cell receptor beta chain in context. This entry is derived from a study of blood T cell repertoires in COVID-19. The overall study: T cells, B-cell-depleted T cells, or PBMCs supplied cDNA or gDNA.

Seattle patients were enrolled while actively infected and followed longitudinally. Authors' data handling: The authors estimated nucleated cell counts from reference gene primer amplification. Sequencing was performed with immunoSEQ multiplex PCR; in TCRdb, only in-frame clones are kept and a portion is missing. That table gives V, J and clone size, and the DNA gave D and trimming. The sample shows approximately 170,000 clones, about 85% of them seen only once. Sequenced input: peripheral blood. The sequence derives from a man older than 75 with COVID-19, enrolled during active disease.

CDR3 in amino acids: CASRQGASTGELFF. In DNA form, the CDR3 reads TGCGCCAGCCGACAGGGCGCGAGCACCGGGGAGCTGTTTTTT. This rearrangement joins TRBV4-3 to TRBJ2-2, with 7 bases that match TRBD1. Losses at the gene ends were 8 bases for V and 4 bases for J; bases not matched to a gene: 7. Germline CDR1 and CDR2: LGHNA and YSLEER. The CDR3 totals 14 residues.